These 21 T cell receptor beta chains share one sample of origin, sequenced in a study of cytomegalovirus exposure and HLA in healthy donors. Produced via immunoSEQ multiplex PCR; TCRdb's table is partial and in-frame only. Of 150,000 or so clones listed, 89% are singletons. Sequenced input: PBMCs. Receptor source: a woman aged 18-35 years in good health and CMV-seronegative.

The CDR3 nucleotides are TGTGCCAGCAGCTTAGCGTCCGGGGGTCGAGGTGAAAAACTGTTTTTT. Protein product: CASSLASGGRGEKLFF. The V gene is TRBV7-9, the J gene TRBJ1-4, with a tentative D call TRBD1 (5 bases). CDR1 is SEHNR, CDR2 FQNEAQ, per germline (reference sequence). This CDR3 has 16 residues. Trimming cost V 0 bases and J 7 bases, with 15 bases left between them.

CDR3 loop: CASSFSPGNGYTF. In DNA form, the CDR3 reads TGCGCCAGCAGCTTTTCCCCAGGGAATGGCTACACCTTC. The V and J genes are TRBV5-1 and TRBJ1-2, with D possibly being TRBD1 (5 bases). CDR3 length: 13 amino acids. CDR1 SGHRS and CDR2 YFSETQ come from the germline V gene. V was clipped by 2 bases and J by 6 bases, with 11 bases between them. Variable domain in full (rest from reference TRBV5-1 and TRBJ1-2): KAGVTQTPRYLIKTRGQQVTLSCSPISGHRSVSWYQQTPGQGLQFLFEYFSETQRNKGNFPGRFSGRQFSNSRSEMNVSTLELGDSALYLCASSFSPGNGYTFGSGTRLTVV.

The V and J genes are TRBV6-5 and TRBJ1-1; 7 nucleotides line up with TRBD1. The CDR3 contains 14 residues. Germline V gene data show CDR1 as MNHEY and CDR2 as SVGAGI. V gave up 6 bases and J gave up 3 bases; unmatched junction bases: 7. The chain's CDR3 is CASRTTGLDTEAFF. As DNA, the CDR3 is TGTGCCAGCAGAACGACAGGGCTTGACACTGAAGCTTTCTTT.

The chain uses TRBV9 and TRBJ2-7; 8 positions agree with TRBD1. Trimming removed 0 bases from V and 4 bases from J; junction bases left unmatched: 3. Per the germline V gene, CDR1 is SGDLS and CDR2 is YYNGEE. This CDR3 has 14 amino acids. The CDR3 is CASSVDYRGYEQYF. The CDR3, as DNA: TGTGCCAGCAGCGTAGACTACAGGGGGTACGAGCAGTACTTC.

This chain joins TRBV11-2 and TRBJ2-7; D is perhaps TRBD2 (6 bases). The germline CDR1 and CDR2 sequences are SGHAT and FQNNGV. The CDR3 consists of 15 residues. V was clipped by 3 bases and J by 6 bases, with 18 bases between them. The CDR3 reads CASSFSGTSTGEQYF. The CDR3 region has the DNA TGTGCCAGCAGCTTTTCGGGGACTTCAACGGGCGAGCAGTACTTC.

CDR3 sequence (DNA): TGTGCCAGCAGTGAAGATAGCGGGGCCTACAATGAGCAGTTCTTC. Translation: CASSEDSGAYNEQFF. The chain uses TRBV2 and TRBJ2-1; 8 nucleotides match TRBD2. The CDR3 has 15 residues. The V gene's germline CDR1 is SNHLY and CDR2 FYNNEI. Unmatched junction bases numbered 1, after V lost 1 base and J lost 2 bases.

Notes on this clone: Within the sample, other DNA sequences also encode this same CDR3. The CDR3 DNA sequence: TGTGCCAGCAGTTCGGGGACAGGGCCTTCGGGCTACACCTTC. Its protein is CASSSGTGPSGYTF. This chain links TRBV27 with TRBJ1-2; 9 nucleotides match TRBD1. J gave up 8 bases and V 4 bases, and 8 bases lay outside the gene matches. CDR3 length equals 14 residues. Germline V gene sequence: CDR1 MNHEY, CDR2 SMNVEV (reference sequence).

V gene TRBV20-1 combines with J gene TRBJ2-1; the D is unclear. V shed 3 bases and J shed 8 bases, with 8 bases lying between them. CDR3 length: 11 amino acids. From germline, CDR1 is DFQATT and CDR2 SNEGSKA (reference sequence). The CDR3 loop is CSARARDEQFF. The DNA for the CDR3 is TGCAGTGCTAGGGCCCGGGATGAGCAGTTCTTC.

This clone was recorded once. The chain is built from TRBV14 and TRBJ1-6; possibly TRBD1 for D (5 bases). CDR3 size: 17 residues. The germline V gene encodes CDR1 SGHDN and CDR2 FVKESK. The V end was cut by 0 bases, the J end by 5 bases, with 14 bases between. This CDR3 reads CASSQEIVGPNNSPLHF. The CDR3 DNA sequence: TGTGCCAGCAGCCAAGAAATCGTGGGGCCGAATAATTCACCCCTCCACTTT. Filled out from reference TRBV14 and TRBJ1-6, the complete variable domain reads EAGVTQFPSHSVIEKGQTVTLRCDPISGHDNLYWYRRVMGKEIKFLLHFVKESKQDESGMPNNRFLAERTGGTYSTLKVQPAELEDSGVYFCASSQEIVGPNNSPLHFGNGTRLTVT.

The chain is built from TRBV27 and TRBJ1-2, with TRBD1 identical over 7 bases. Germline trimming cut 2 bases from V and 7 bases from J; bases unmatched to any gene: 16. The V gene's germline CDR1 is MNHEY and CDR2 SMNVEV (reference sequence). The CDR3 is 17 amino acids. CDR3 loop: CASSLPQGQSTLSGYTF. The CDR3 nucleotides read TGTGCCAGCAGTTTACCTCAGGGACAGTCTACGCTCTCTGGCTACACCTTC.

The gene calls are TRBV29-1 and TRBJ1-2, with D hard to call. This CDR3 is 13 amino acids long. Trimming took off 3 bases at V and 3 bases at J, with 11 bases between the two ends. The germline gives CDR1 SQVTM, CDR2 ANQGSEA. CDR3 sequence: CSVDRYSYYGYTF. Here the CDR3 DNA reads TGCAGCGTTGATCGGTACAGCTACTATGGCTACACCTTC. Full variable domain (remainder filled in from reference TRBV29-1 and TRBJ1-2): SAVISQKPSRDICQRGTSLTIQCQVDSQVTMMFWYRQQPGQSLTLIATANQGSEATYESGFVIDKFPISRPNLTFSTLTVSNMSPEDSSIYLCSVDRYSYYGYTFGSGTRLTVV.

This clone has only a few counts. The chain carries TRBV7-3 and TRBJ1-2, with 9 nucleotides matching TRBD1. V was clipped by 5 bases and J by 8 bases; unmatched bases: 6. In germline, CDR1 is SGHTA, CDR2 FQGTGA. This CDR3 is 13 amino acids long. The CDR3 here is CASSLNRGQGYTF. For the CDR3, the DNA is TGTGCCAGCAGCCTTAACAGGGGGCAGGGCTACACCTTC.

This clone came up a few times. V is TRBV5-8 and J is TRBJ1-1, with D possibly being TRBD1 (5 bases). CDR1 SGHTS and CDR2 YDEGEE come from the germline V gene. The CDR3 runs 14 residues. The V end was cut by 0 bases, the J end by 0 bases, with 6 bases between. The CDR3 is CASSLAQVNTEAFF. CDR3 sequence (DNA): TGTGCCAGCAGCTTGGCACAGGTGAACACTGAAGCTTTCTTT. Based on the CDR3 plus reference TRBV5-8 and TRBJ1-1, the full variable domain is EAGVTQSPTHLIKTRGQQATLRCSPISGHTSVYWYQQALGLGLQFLLWYDEGEERNRGNFPPRFSGRQFPNYSSELNVNALELEDSALYLCASSLAQVNTEAFFGQGTRLTVV.

The genes are TRBV5-1 and TRBJ2-1, with 7 bases aligning to TRBD1. This CDR3 has 14 amino acids. Germline CDR1 and CDR2: SGHRS and YFSETQ. The V segment lost 3 bases and the J segment 12 bases; nucleotides outside the gene matches: 12. The CDR3 here is CASSSSPTGTAQFF. The DNA of the CDR3 is TGCGCCAGCAGCTCTAGCCCCACCGGGACAGCGCAGTTCTTC.

In DNA form, the CDR3 reads TGTGCCAGCAGTGATGCGGGACAGGGGACAACGGGGAATTCACCCCTCCACTTT. Amino acid sequence: CASSDAGQGTTGNSPLHF. This sequence joins TRBV2 and TRBJ1-6; 10 bases agree with TRBD1. The CDR3 totals 18 residues. CDR1 and CDR2 from the germline V gene are SNHLY and FYNNEI. The V segment lost 3 bases and the J segment 7 bases; nucleotides outside the gene matches: 12.

This clone was counted once. The J gene is TRBJ1-2, the V gene TRBV7-9; D possibly corresponds to TRBD1 (6 bases). CDR3 length: 15 amino acids. CDR1 is SEHNR, CDR2 FQNEAQ, per germline (reference sequence). With 2 bases removed from V and 5 bases from J, the gap between germline ends came to 15 bases. DNA for the CDR3: TGTGCCAGCAGCTTACCACAGGGTAATCAGTATGGCTACACCTTC. It yields the protein CASSLPQGNQYGYTF. Drawing the rest from reference TRBV7-9 and TRBJ1-2, the complete variable domain is DTGVSQNPRHKITKRGQNVTFRCDPISEHNRLYWYRQTLGQGPEFLTYFQNEAQLEKSRLLSDRFSAERPKGSFSTLEIQRTEQGDSAMYLCASSLPQGNQYGYTFGSGTRLTVV.

This clone was seen only once. The chain couples TRBV18 to TRBJ1-5, with D tentatively TRBD1 (5 bases). Germline-derived CDR1 and CDR2 are KGHSH and LQKENI. Trimming shortened V by 3 bases and J by 1 base, and 10 bases separated the two germline ends. The CDR3 loop spans 15 amino acids. CDR3 protein: CASSPPGDSNQPQHF. The CDR3 DNA reads TGTGCCAGCTCACCTCCGGGGGACAGCAATCAGCCCCAGCATTTT.

The rearrangement links TRBV7-2 to TRBJ2-5; TRBD2 matches 13 bases. The CDR3 loop spans 18 amino acids. V lost 1 base and J lost 4; bases outside the gene matches: 9. CDR1 is SGHTA, CDR2 FQGNSA, per germline. The CDR3 nucleotides read TGTGCCAGCAGCTTAGGCCCCGAGCGACTAGCGGGGGGAGAGACCCAGTACTTC. As protein: CASSLGPERLAGGETQYF.

The chain is built from TRBV6-5 and TRBJ1-5; D remains ambiguous. Trimming pared 8 bases from V and 1 base from J, leaving 9 bases between. The CDR3 has 13 amino acids. Germline V gene lookup returns CDR1 MNHEY and CDR2 SVGAGI. The CDR3: CASSRASNQPQHF. In nucleotides, the CDR3 is TGTGCCAGCTCTCGTGCGAGCAATCAGCCCCAGCATTTT.

CDR3 DNA: TGTGCCAGCAGTTGGAGCAACCCTCAAGAGACCCAGTACTTC. Protein product: CASSWSNPQETQYF. This chain links TRBV7-9 with TRBJ2-5, with D unresolved. V was cut by 6 bases and J by 2 bases, with 13 bases left in between. The CDR3 spans 14 residues. Per the germline V gene, CDR1 is SEHNR and CDR2 is FQNEAQ (reference sequence).

The chain recombines TRBV18 with TRBJ2-7, with a possible D match to TRBD2 (5 bases). From germline, CDR1 is KGHSH and CDR2 LQKENI. The CDR3 covers 14 residues. Trimming took 3 bases from V and 4 from J, leaving 13 bases between them. CDR3 nucleotides: TGTGCCAGCTCACCCGATTATACTAGATACGAGCAGTACTTC. This codes for CASSPDYTRYEQYF.